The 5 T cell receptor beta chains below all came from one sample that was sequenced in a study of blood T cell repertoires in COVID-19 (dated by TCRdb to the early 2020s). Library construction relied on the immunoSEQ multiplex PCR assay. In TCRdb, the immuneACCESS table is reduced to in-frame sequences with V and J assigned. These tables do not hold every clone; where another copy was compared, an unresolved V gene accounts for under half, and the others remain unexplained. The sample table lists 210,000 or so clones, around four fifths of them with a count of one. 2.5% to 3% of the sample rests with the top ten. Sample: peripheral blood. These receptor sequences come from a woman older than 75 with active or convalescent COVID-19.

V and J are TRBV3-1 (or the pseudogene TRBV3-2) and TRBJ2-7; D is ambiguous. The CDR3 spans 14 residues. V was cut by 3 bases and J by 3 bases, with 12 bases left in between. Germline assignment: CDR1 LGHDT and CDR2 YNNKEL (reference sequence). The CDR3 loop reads CASSHIGRHYEQYF. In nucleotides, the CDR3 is TGTGCCAGCAGCCACATTGGCAGGCACTACGAGCAGTACTTC.

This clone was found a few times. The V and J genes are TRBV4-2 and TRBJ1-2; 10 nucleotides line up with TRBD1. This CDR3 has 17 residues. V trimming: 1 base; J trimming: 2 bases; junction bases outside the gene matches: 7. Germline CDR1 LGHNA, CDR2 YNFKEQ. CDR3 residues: CASSQVYGQGENYGYTF. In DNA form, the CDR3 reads TGTGCCAGCAGCCAAGTATACGGACAGGGGGAAAACTATGGCTACACCTTC.

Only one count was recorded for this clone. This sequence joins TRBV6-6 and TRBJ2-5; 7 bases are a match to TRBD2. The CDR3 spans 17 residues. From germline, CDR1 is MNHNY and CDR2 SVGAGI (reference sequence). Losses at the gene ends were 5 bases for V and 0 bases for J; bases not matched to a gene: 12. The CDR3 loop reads CASSPRSLAAYQETQYF. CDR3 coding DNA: TGTGCCAGCAGTCCCCGGAGTCTAGCGGCGTACCAAGAGACCCAGTACTTC.

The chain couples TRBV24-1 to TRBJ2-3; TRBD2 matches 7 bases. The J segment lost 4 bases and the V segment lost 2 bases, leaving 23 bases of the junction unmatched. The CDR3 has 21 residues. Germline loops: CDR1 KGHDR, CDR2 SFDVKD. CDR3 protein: CATSDSERGHARLTFADTQYF. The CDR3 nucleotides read TGTGCCACCAGTGATTCTGAGCGGGGTCATGCCCGACTTACTTTTGCAGATACGCAGTATTTT.

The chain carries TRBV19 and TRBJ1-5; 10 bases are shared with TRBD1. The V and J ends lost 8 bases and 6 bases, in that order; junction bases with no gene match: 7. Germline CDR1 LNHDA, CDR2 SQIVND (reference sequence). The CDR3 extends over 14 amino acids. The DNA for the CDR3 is TGTGCCAGTTTGGACAGGGGGTTGGGTCAGCCCCAGCATTTT. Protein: CASLDRGLGQPQHF.